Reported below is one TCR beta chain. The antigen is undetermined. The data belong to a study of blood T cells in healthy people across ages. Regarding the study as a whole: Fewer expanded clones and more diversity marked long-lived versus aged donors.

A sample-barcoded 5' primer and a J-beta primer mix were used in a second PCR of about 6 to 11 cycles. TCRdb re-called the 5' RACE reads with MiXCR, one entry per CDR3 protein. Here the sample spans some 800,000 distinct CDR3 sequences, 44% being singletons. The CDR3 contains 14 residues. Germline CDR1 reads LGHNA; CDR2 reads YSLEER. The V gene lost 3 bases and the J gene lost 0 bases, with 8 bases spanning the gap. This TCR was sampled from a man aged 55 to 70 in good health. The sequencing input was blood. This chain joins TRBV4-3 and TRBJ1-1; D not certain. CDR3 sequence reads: CASSHNGMNTEAFF. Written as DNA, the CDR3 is TGCGCCAGCAGCCATAACGGCATGAACACTGAAGCTTTCTTT.